What follows are 17 T cell receptor beta chains derived from one specimen sequenced in a study of Graves' ophthalmopathy and Graves' hyperthyroidism. Amplified TCR beta CDR3 regions were obtained using RNA transcripts as template. HTBI-primed first-round RT-PCR preceded second-round multiplex PCR. TCRdb reanalysed the multiplex PCR reads using MiXCR and keeps one entry per CDR3 protein. The table shows 170,000 or so distinct CDR3 sequences, with under 40% occurring only once. Sequenced sample: peripheral blood. Receptors were obtained from a woman aged 35 to 49 with Graves' ophthalmopathy.

The V call is TRBV6-5, the J call TRBJ1-1; possible D gene TRBD1, 6 bases. The germline V and J ends were trimmed by 2 bases and 2 bases, with 15 bases remaining between them. From germline, CDR1 is MNHEY and CDR2 SVGAGI. CDR3 length equals 16 residues. The CDR3 loop is CASSYDRLDLNTEAFF. As DNA, the CDR3 is TGTGCCAGCAGTTACGACAGGCTGGACCTAAACACTGAAGCTTTCTTT.

This clonotype was seen at least ten times. V is TRBV9 and J is TRBJ2-7; TRBD1 or TRBD2 may be the D gene (5 bases each). Per the germline V gene, CDR1 is SGDLS and CDR2 is YYNGEE. The V end was cut by 0 bases, the J end by 13 bases, with 14 bases between. The CDR3 consists of 12 residues. The CDR3 region has the DNA TGTGCCAGCAGCGTAGAAGACTCCGGGACCTACTTC. Translation gives CASSVEDSGTYF.

This clonotype was recorded at least ten times. A read error may account for a junction end that differs from germline. The chain couples TRBV11-2 to TRBJ1-1; D possibly corresponds to TRBD1 (6 bases). The germline V gene encodes CDR1 SGHAT and CDR2 FQNNGV. The CDR3 contains 16 residues. CDR3 DNA: TGTGCCAGCACCTTAAGTGTCCTCGGGGGCTACACTGAAGCTTTCTTT. It yields the protein CASTLSVLGGYTEAFF.

The sample holds one count of this clonotype. The V call is TRBV20-1, the J call TRBJ2-7; perhaps TRBD2 as D (6 bases). The CDR3 runs 15 residues. Germline CDR1 DFQATT, CDR2 SNEGSKA (reference sequence). Deletions cut 3 bases from V and 4 bases from J, with 19 bases between. Written as DNA, the CDR3 is TGCAGTGCTAGGGCGGGAAGGTTGTCTTTGTACGAGCAGTACTTC. Its translation: CSARAGRLSLYEQYF.

Many counts were recorded for this clonotype. The rearrangement joins TRBV28 to TRBJ2-4; 8 positions match TRBD2. Unmatched junction bases numbered 6, after V lost 5 bases and J lost 6 bases. The germline V gene encodes CDR1 MDHEN and CDR2 SYDVKM. The CDR3 consists of 14 residues. This CDR3 is CASSTSGFPNIQYF. The CDR3 DNA follows: TGTGCCAGCAGTACTAGCGGATTCCCAAACATTCAGTACTTC.

This clonotype has at least ten counts. The chain couples TRBV19 to TRBJ1-1; D call uncertain. Trimming left V 5 bases short and J 1 base short, with 17 bases between. CDR1 LNHDA and CDR2 SQIVND come from the germline V gene (reference sequence). The length of the CDR3 is 16 residues. The CDR3 reads CASSPGSVVGNTEAFF. CDR3 sequence (DNA): TGTGCCAGTAGTCCCGGCAGTGTTGTAGGGAACACTGAAGCTTTCTTT. Full variable domain (remainder filled in from reference TRBV19 and TRBJ1-1): DGGITQSPKYLFRKEGQNVTLSCEQNLNHDAMYWYRQDPGQGLRLIYYSQIVNDFQKGDIAEGYSVSREKKESFPLTVTSAQKNPTAFYLCASSPGSVVGNTEAFFGQGTRLTVV.

The rearrangement joins TRBV6-1 to TRBJ1-5; perhaps TRBD1 as D (5 bases). CDR3 size: 17 residues. Germline V gives CDR1 MNHNS, CDR2 SASEGT. Trimming stripped 4 bases from V and 2 bases from J, with 18 bases between. The CDR3 nucleotides are TGTGCCAGCAGTGGGGCTAGGGACTTGGCCGGCAATCAGCCCCAGCATTTT. Encoded protein: CASSGARDLAGNQPQHF.

This clonotype was seen at least ten times. This rearrangement joins TRBV6-1 to TRBJ1-1, with D tentatively TRBD1 (5 bases). The CDR3 loop spans 15 amino acids. Looked up from germline, CDR1 is MNHNS and CDR2 is SASEGT. V lost 4 bases and J 5 bases, leaving 17 bases between the germline ends. The CDR3 here is CASSAGTVSRTEAFF. The CDR3 DNA follows: TGTGCCAGCAGTGCCGGGACCGTCTCTCGGACTGAAGCTTTCTTT.

This clonotype showed up many times. V and J are TRBV29-1 and TRBJ1-3; D gene unclear. The CDR3 loop spans 14 amino acids. Trimming removed 5 bases at V and 4 bases at J, with 15 bases between. From germline, CDR1 is SQVTM and CDR2 ANQGSEA. The DNA of the CDR3 is TGCAGCGTTTCCGGGAGGTTGCAGGGAAACACCATATATTTT. It is translated as CSVSGRLQGNTIYF.

A few counts support this clonotype. The CDR3 is CSVGTQETQYF. In DNA, the CDR3 is TGCAGCGTTGGTACCCAAGAGACCCAGTACTTC. The rearrangement links TRBV29-1 to TRBJ2-5; D is ambiguous. The CDR3 is 11 amino acids. The ends were cut back, 4 bases at V and 1 base at J, with 4 bases in the middle. CDR1 and CDR2 from the germline V gene are SQVTM and ANQGSEA.

This clonotype was picked up many times. The chain employs TRBV12-3 or TRBV12-4 and TRBJ2-2; D is uncertain. V lost 3 bases to trimming and J lost 0 bases, with 11 bases between them. The CDR3 is 16 amino acids. The DNA of the CDR3 is TGTGCCAGCAGTTTGGCCCCCACCACGAACACCGGGGAGCTGTTTTTT. Translating it yields CASSLAPTTNTGELFF.

V usage is TRBV4-1 and J usage is TRBJ1-2; 7 nucleotides agree with TRBD1. CDR3 length equals 15 residues. CDR1 is MGHRA, CDR2 YSYEKL, per germline. Germline trimming cut 3 bases from V and 4 bases from J; bases unmatched to any gene: 8. The DNA of the CDR3 is TGCGCCAGCAGCCAGGCGGAGACAGGGAGCTATGGCTACACCTTC. Its protein is CASSQAETGSYGYTF.

In this sample, this clonotype turned up many times. CDR3 sequence (DNA): TGTGCCATCAGGGCTACGGACACTGAAGCTTTCTTT. Amino acids: CAIRATDTEAFF. The V and J genes are TRBV10-3 and TRBJ1-1; D is undetermined. This CDR3 contains 12 residues. V lost 6 bases and J lost 3, with 8 bases in between. Germline V gene lookup returns CDR1 ENHRY and CDR2 SYGVKD.

The CDR3 DNA is TGTGCCAGCGCGGAGAACAATCAGCCCCAGCATTTT. This sequence encodes CASAENNQPQHF. The chain is built from TRBV12-3 or TRBV12-4 and TRBJ1-5; no firm D call. Trimming took off 8 bases at V and 3 bases at J, with 8 bases between the two ends. This CDR3 is built from 12 residues.

The gene calls are TRBV27 and TRBJ1-3, with D unresolved. CDR3 length: 14 amino acids. Germline assignment: CDR1 MNHEY and CDR2 SMNVEV (reference sequence). V was cut by 5 bases and J by 7 bases, with 15 bases left in between. CDR3 coding DNA: TGTGCCAGCAGTACCCGAATCCACGGGAACACCATATATTTT. Translating gives CASSTRIHGNTIYF.

This clonotype occurred many times. This chain uses TRBV12-3 or TRBV12-4 with TRBJ2-7, with 8 bases that match TRBD1. The CDR3 is 14 amino acids. J gave up 5 bases and V 6 bases, and 9 bases lay outside the gene matches. CDR3 DNA sequence: TGTGCCAGCAGAGGACAGGGTTCGTTCGACGAGCAGTACTTC. Translated: CASRGQGSFDEQYF.

This clonotype occurred many times. The V call is TRBV6-1, the J call TRBJ2-2, with 8 bases that match TRBD2. The germline gives CDR1 MNHNS, CDR2 SASEGT. Losses at the gene ends were 5 bases for V and 5 bases for J; bases not matched to a gene: 7. This CDR3 spans 15 amino acids. CDR3 in amino acids: CASSRAGARTGELFF. CDR3 DNA: TGTGCCAGCAGTAGAGCGGGGGCCAGAACCGGGGAGCTGTTTTTT.